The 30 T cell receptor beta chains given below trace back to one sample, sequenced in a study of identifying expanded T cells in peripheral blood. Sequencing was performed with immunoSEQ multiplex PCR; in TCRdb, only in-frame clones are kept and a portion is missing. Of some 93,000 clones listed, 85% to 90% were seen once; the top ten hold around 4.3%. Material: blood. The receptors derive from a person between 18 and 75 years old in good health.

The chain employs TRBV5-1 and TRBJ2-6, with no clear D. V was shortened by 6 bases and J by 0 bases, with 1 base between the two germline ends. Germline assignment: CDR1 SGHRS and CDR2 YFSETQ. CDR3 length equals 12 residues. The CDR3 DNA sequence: TGCGCCAGCACCTCTGGGGCCAACGTCCTGACTTTC. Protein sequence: CASTSGANVLTF.

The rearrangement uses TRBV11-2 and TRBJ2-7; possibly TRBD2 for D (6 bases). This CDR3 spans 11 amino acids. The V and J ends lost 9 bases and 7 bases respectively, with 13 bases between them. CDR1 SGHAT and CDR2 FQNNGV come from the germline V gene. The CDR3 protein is CASEWRGEQYF. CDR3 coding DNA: TGTGCCAGTGAATGGCGGGGAGAGCAGTACTTC.

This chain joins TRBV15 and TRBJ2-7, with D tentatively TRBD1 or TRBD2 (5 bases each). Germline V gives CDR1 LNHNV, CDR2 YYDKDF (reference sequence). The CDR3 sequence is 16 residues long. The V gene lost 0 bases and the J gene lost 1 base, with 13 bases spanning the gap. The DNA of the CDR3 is TGTGCCACCAGCAGAGATCGGTGGGGGTCTTCCTACGAGCAGTACTTC. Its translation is CATSRDRWGSSYEQYF.

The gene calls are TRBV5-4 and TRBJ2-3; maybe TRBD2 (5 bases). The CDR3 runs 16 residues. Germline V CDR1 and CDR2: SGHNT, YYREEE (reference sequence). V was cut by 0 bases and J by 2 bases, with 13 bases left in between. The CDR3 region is CASSLGGAGSTDTQYF. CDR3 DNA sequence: TGTGCCAGCAGCTTGGGGGGAGCAGGTTCCACAGATACGCAGTATTTT.

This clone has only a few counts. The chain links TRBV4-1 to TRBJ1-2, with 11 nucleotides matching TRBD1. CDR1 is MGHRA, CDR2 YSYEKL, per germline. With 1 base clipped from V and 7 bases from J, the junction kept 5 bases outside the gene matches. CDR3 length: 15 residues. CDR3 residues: CASSQAGTGGSGYTF. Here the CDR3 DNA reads TGCGCCAGCAGCCAAGCTGGGACAGGGGGATCTGGCTACACCTTC.

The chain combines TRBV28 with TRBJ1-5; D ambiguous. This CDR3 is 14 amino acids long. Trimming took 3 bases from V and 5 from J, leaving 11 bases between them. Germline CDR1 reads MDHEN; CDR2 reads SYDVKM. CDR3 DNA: TGTGCCAGCAGTTTTGGCAGGACCTATCAGCCCCAGCATTTT. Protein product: CASSFGRTYQPQHF.

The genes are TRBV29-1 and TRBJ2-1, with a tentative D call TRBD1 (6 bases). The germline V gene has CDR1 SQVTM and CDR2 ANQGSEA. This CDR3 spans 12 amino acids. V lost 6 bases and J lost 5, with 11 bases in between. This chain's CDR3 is CSVIQGNNEQFF. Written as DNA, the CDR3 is TGCAGCGTAATACAGGGCAACAATGAGCAGTTCTTC.

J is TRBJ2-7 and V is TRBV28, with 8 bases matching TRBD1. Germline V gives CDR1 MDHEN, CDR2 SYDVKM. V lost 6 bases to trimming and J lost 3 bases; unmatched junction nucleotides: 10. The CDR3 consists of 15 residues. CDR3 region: CASRIGGQGGYEQYF. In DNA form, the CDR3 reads TGTGCCAGCAGGATAGGAGGACAGGGCGGCTACGAGCAGTACTTC.

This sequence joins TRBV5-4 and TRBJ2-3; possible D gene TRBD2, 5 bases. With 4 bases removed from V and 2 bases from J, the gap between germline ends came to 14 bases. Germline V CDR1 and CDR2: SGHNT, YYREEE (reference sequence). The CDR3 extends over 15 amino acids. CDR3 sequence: CASSGGRRVTDTQYF. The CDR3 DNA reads TGTGCCAGCAGCGGAGGCCGTAGGGTCACAGATACGCAGTATTTT.

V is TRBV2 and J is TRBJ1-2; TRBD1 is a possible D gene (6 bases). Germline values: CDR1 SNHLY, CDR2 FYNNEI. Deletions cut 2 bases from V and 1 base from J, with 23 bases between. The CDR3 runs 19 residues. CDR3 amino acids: CASSESRQGREFINYGYTF. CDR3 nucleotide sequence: TGTGCCAGCAGTGAAAGTAGGCAGGGGAGAGAATTTATTAACTATGGCTACACCTTC. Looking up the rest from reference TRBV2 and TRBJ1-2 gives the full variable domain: EPEVTQTPSHQVTQMGQEVILRCVPISNHLYFYWYRQILGQKVEFLVSFYNNEISEKSEIFDDQFSVERPDGSNFTLKIRSTKLEDSAMYFCASSESRQGREFINYGYTFGSGTRLTVV.

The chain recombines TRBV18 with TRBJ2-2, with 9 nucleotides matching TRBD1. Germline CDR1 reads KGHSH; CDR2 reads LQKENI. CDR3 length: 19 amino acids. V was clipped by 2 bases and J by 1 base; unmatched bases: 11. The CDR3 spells CASSPNLGQGSWNTGELFF. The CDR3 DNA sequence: TGTGCCAGCTCACCAAATTTGGGACAGGGTTCCTGGAACACCGGGGAGCTGTTTTTT.

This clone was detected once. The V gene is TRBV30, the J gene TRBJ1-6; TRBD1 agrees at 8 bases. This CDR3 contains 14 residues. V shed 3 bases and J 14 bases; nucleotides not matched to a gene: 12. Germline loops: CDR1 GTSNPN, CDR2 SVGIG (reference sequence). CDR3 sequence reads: CAWSAGGQFKSLHF. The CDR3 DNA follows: TGTGCCTGGAGCGCAGGGGGCCAATTTAAATCCCTCCACTTT.

The CDR3 loop reads CASSLGPGRQETQYF. In DNA, the CDR3 is TGTGCCAGCAGCTTGGGGCCAGGCCGGCAAGAGACCCAGTACTTC. V usage is TRBV5-6 and J usage is TRBJ2-5; unclear D gene. Trimming stripped 0 bases from V and 2 bases from J, with 11 bases between. This CDR3 has 15 residues. Germline V CDR1 and CDR2: SGHDT, YYEEEE. The variable domain in full, with the rest retrieved from reference TRBV5-6 and TRBJ2-5, is DAGVTQSPTHLIKTRGQQVTLRCSPKSGHDTVSWYQQALGQGPQFIFQYYEEEERQRGNFPDRFSGHQFPNYSSELNVNALLLGDSALYLCASSLGPGRQETQYFGPGTRLLVL.

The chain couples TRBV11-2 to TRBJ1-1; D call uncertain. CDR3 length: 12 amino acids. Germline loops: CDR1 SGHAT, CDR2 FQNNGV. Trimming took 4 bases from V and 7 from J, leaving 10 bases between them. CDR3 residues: CASSSDGFEAFF. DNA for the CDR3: TGTGCCAGCAGCTCCGATGGCTTTGAAGCTTTCTTT.

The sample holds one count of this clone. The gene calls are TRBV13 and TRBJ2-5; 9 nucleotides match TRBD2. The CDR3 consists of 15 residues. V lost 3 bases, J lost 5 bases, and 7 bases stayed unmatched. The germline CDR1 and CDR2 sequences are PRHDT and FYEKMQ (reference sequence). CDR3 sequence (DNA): TGTGCCAGCAGCTTGTTAGCGGGGGCGGAGGAGACCCAGTACTTC. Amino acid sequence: CASSLLAGAEETQYF.

In DNA form, the CDR3 reads TGTGCCAGCAACCAGGGAAGAGCCTACGAGCAGTACTTC. Protein: CASNQGRAYEQYF. The chain couples TRBV6-6 to TRBJ2-7, with TRBD1 as a possible D gene (5 bases). CDR1 is MNHNY and CDR2 is SVGAGI in the germline V gene (reference sequence). This CDR3 contains 13 residues. Trimming left V 7 bases short and J 2 bases short, with 12 bases between.

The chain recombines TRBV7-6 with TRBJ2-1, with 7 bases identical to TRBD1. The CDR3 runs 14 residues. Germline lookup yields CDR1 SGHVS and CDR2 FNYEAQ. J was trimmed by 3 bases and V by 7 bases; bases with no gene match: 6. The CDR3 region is CASKPGQIYNEQFF. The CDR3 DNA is TGTGCCAGCAAGCCGGGACAGATCTACAATGAGCAGTTCTTC.

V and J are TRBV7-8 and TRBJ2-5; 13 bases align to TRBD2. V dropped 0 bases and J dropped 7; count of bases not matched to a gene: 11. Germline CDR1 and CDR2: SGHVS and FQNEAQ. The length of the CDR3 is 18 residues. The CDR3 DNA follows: TGTGCCAGCAGCTTAGCACTAGCGGGAGGGCCCGGGAGTGGGACCCAGTACTTC. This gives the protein CASSLALAGGPGSGTQYF. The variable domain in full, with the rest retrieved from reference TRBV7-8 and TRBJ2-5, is GAGVSQSPRYKVAKRGQDVALRCDPISGHVSLFWYQQALGQGPEFLTYFQNEAQLDKSGLPSDRFFAERPEGSVSTLKIQRTQQEDSAVYLCASSLALAGGPGSGTQYFGPGTRLLVL.

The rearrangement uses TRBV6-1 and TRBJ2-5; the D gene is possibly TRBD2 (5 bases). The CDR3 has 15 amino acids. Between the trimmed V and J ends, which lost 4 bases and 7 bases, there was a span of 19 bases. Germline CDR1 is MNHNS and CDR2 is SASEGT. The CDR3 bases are TGTGCCAGCAGTGGTGAGGTTGCCCCGGCGGGGACCCAGTACTTC. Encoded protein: CASSGEVAPAGTQYF.

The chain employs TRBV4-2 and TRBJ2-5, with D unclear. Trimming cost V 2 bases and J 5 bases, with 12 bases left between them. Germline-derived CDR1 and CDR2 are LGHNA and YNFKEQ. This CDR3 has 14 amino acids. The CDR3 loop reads CASSQRSARETQYF. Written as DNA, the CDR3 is TGTGCCAGCAGCCAAAGGTCCGCGAGGGAGACCCAGTACTTC.

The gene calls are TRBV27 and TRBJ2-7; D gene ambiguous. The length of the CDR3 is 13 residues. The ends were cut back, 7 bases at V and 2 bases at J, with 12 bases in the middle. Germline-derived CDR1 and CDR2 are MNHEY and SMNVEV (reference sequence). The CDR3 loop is CASTGPETYEQYF. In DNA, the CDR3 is TGTGCCAGCACGGGCCCTGAAACCTACGAGCAGTACTTC.

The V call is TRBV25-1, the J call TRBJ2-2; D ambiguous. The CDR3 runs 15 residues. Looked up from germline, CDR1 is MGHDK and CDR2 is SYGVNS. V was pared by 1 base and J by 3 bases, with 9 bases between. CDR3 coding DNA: TGTGCCAGCAGTGAATGGAGTGGATACACCGGGGAGCTGTTTTTT. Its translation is CASSEWSGYTGELFF.

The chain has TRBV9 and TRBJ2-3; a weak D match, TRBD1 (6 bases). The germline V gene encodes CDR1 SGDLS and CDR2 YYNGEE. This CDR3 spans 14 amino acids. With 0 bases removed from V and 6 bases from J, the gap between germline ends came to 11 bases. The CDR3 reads CASSVGTGPDTQYF. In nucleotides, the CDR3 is TGTGCCAGCAGCGTAGGCACAGGGCCCGATACGCAGTATTTT.

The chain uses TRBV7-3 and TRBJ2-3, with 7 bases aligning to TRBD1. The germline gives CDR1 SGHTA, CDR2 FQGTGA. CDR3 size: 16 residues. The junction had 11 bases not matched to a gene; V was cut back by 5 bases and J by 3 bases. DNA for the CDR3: TGTGCCAGCAGCCCGGACAGGACGACCCGAACAGATACGCAGTATTTT. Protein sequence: CASSPDRTTRTDTQYF.

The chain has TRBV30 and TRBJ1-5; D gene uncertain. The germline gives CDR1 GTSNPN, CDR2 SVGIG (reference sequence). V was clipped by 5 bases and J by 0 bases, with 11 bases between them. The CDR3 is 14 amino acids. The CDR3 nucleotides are TGTGCCTGGGGAGGGCCGTATAGCAATCAGCCCCAGCATTTT. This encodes CAWGGPYSNQPQHF.

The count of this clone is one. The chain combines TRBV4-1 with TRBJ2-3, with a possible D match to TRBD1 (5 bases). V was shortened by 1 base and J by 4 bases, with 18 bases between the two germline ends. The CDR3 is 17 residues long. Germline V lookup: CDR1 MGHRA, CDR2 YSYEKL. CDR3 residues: CASSQVGQGDFADTQYF. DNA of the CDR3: TGCGCCAGCAGCCAAGTCGGCCAGGGTGACTTTGCAGATACGCAGTATTTT.

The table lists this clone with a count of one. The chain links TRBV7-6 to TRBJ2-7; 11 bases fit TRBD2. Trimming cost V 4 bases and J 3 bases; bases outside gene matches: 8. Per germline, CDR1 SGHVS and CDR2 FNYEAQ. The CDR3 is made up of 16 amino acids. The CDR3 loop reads CASSSRETSGIYEQYF. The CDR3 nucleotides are TGTGCCAGCAGCTCCCGGGAGACTAGCGGGATCTACGAGCAGTACTTC.

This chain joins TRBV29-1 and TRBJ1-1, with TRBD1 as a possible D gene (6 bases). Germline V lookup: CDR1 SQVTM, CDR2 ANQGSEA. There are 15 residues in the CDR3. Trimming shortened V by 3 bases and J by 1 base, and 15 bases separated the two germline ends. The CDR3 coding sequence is TGCAGCGTTGAGGGACACCCTGGGTGGAACACTGAAGCTTTCTTT. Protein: CSVEGHPGWNTEAFF.

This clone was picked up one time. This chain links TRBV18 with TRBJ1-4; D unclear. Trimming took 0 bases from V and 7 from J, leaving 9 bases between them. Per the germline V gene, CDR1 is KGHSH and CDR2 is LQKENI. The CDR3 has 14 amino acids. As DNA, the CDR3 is TGTGCCAGCTCACCACCCTCTTTTCCTGAAAAACTGTTTTTT. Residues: CASSPPSFPEKLFF.

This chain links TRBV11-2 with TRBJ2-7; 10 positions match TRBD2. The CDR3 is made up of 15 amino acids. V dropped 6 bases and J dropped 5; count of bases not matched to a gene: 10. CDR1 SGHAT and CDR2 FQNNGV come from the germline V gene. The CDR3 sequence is CASRQAGGPGNEQYF. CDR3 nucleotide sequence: TGTGCCAGCAGACAAGCGGGAGGGCCAGGTAACGAGCAGTACTTC.